This T cell receptor (beta chain) was recovered during a study of CD8 T cells in ankylosing spondylitis. Each CDR3 protein gets one entry after TCRdb re-called the 5' RACE reads with MiXCR. Here the sample spans approximately 500,000 distinct CDR3 sequences, roughly 12% being singletons. Study-wide results and limits: Earlier studies detected some motif variants in reactive arthritis synovial fluid and blood. A TCR beta motif of under 10 highly homologous variants seemed to mark ankylosing spondylitis blood.

CDR1 is MNHNS and CDR2 is SASEGT in the germline V gene. This CDR3 has 15 residues. Trimming cost V 6 bases and J 0 bases; bases outside gene matches: 7. Concerning this clonotype itself: Its antigen remains unidentified.

The chain has TRBV6-1 and TRBJ2-5; 7 bases are shared with TRBD1. The specimen was blood, either unsorted or a sorted T cell fraction (not recorded which). The clonotype comes from a male donor with ankylosing spondylitis. The CDR3 DNA reads TGTGCCAGCAGGCCCGGGACAGTCAACCAAGAGACCCAGTACTTC. It encodes CASRPGTVNQETQYF.